A selection of T cell receptor beta chains follows, all from one sample in a study of blood T cell repertoires in COVID-19. TCRdb keeps only in-frame clones here, not all; method: immunoSEQ multiplex PCR. There are 40,000 or so clones in the sample; 85% occur only once, and roughly 5.2% lies in the top ten. The source material was peripheral blood. Source of these receptors: a man between 50 and 59 years old with active COVID-19. Each CDR3 is given with its conserved first and last residue. A D gene is named only where the DNA matches it firmly. Size is stated for part of the rows, as once, few or many counts, or as a class when the clone is expanded.

clone_size,j_call,d_call,cdr3_length,v_call,cdr3_nt,cdr3_aa
-,TRBJ1-6,-,15,TRBV5-6,TGTGCCAGCAGCTTATGGCAGTCATCTAATTCACCCCTCCACTTT,CASSLWQSSNSPLHF
-,TRBJ2-7,TRBD2,15,TRBV11-2,TGTGCCAGCAGTCCCGGGGGGGACGCTACCTACGAGCAGTACTTC,CASSPGGDATYEQYF
-,TRBJ1-1,-,14,TRBV11-2,TGTGCCAGCAGCTCGTGGGCAGGGAACACTGAAGCTTTCTTT,CASSSWAGNTEAFF
-,TRBJ2-2,-,14,TRBV11-2,TGTGCCAGCAGCCTAGGCTATTTCACCGGGGAGCTGTTTTTT,CASSLGYFTGELFF
-,TRBJ2-1,-,15,TRBV21-1,TGTGCCAGCAGCAATTCGCTAGCGGGGTACAATGAGCAGTTCTTC,CASSNSLAGYNEQFF
-,TRBJ2-4,TRBD1,14,TRBV7-9,TGTGCCAGCAGCTCCGACAGGGTCGGATACATTCAGTACTTC,CASSSDRVGYIQYF
once,TRBJ2-5,TRBD2,15,TRBV28,TGTGCCAGCAGTGCCGGGACTAGGGCCCGAGGGACCCAGTACTTC,CASSAGTRARGTQYF
-,TRBJ1-1,TRBD1,14,TRBV29-1,TGCAGCGGGAAGAGGACAGGGCCGATCACTGAAGCTTTCTTT,CSGKRTGPITEAFF
-,TRBJ2-7,-,14,TRBV4-2,TGTGCCAGCAGCCAAGACCGCGGGACTCCTGGGCAGTACTTC,CASSQDRGTPGQYF
few,TRBJ1-3,TRBD1,15,TRBV5-5,TGTGCCAGCAGCCGAGAGGACAGGGCTGGAAACACCATATATTTT,CASSREDRAGNTIYF
few,TRBJ2-3,TRBD2,16,TRBV11-3,TGTGCCAGCAGCTTAGGGCGGAGCGGGAGAACAGATACGCAGTATTTT,CASSLGRSGRTDTQYF
-,TRBJ2-7,-,14,TRBV7-6,TGTGCCAGCAGCGGGCCGGGACAAGTCTACGAGCAGTACTTC,CASSGPGQVYEQYF
few,TRBJ1-2,-,17,TRBV21-1,TGTGCCAGCAGCAAAGATAGTGAACAGGGGACAAACTATGGCTACACCTTC,CASSKDSEQGTNYGYTF
-,TRBJ1-1,-,13,TRBV5-8,TGTGCCAGCAGCTTGGCTGTGAGCGCTGAAGCTTTCTTT,CASSLAVSAEAFF